The 3 T cell receptor beta chains listed next were all sequenced from one sample in a study of breast tumors, draining lymph nodes, adjacent tissues (dated by TCRdb to the mid-2010s). The protocol used for the library was multiplex PCR. The listed sequencing device is Illumina HiSeq 2000. The public sequencing data were trimmed at Q25 with fastp and processed into clonotypes with MiXCR by TCRdb, which kept only in-frame beta chains. Rows with a matching CDR3 protein are joined into one entry that keeps the most common DNA and genes. This sample has about 110,000 distinct CDR3 sequences in its table, and approximately 28% of those were observed once. The ten largest clones capture approximately 5.4% of the sample. The axillary draining lymph nodes of breast cancer patients were the source of the lymph node samples. The sample was axillary lymph node tissue. Source of these receptors: a female donor with breast cancer. Some clones in this sample may be carry-over from other donors' samples.

The sample holds many counts of this clonotype. The chain employs TRBV12-3 or TRBV12-4 and TRBJ2-5; TRBD2 matches at 14 bases. The CDR3 contains 16 residues. With V trimmed by 6 bases and J by 1 base, 4 bases remained unmatched. CDR3 amino acids: CASRGGLAGGQETQYF. CDR3 DNA: TGTGCCAGCAGGGGAGGACTAGCGGGGGGCCAAGAGACCCAGTACTTC.

The V call is TRBV7-9, the J call TRBJ2-1; D not resolved. Germline V gene lookup returns CDR1 SEHNR and CDR2 FQNEAQ (reference sequence). Deletions cut 0 bases from V and 1 base from J, with 16 bases between. The CDR3 spans 18 residues. The CDR3 DNA is TGTGCCAGCAGCTTAGCGCGCCGCCAGCTATTGTCCTACAATGAGCAGTTCTTC. Translated: CASSLARRQLLSYNEQFF.

This clonotype has at least ten counts. The J gene is TRBJ2-3, the V gene TRBV20-1; 13 bases line up with TRBD2. This CDR3 is 15 amino acids long. The J segment lost 2 bases and the V segment lost 7 bases, leaving 6 bases of the junction unmatched. The germline gives CDR1 DFQATT, CDR2 SNEGSKA (reference sequence). The CDR3: CSVQTSGGSTDTQYF. Written as DNA, the CDR3 is TGCAGTGTTCAGACTAGCGGGGGGTCCACAGATACGCAGTATTTT.